The 6 T cell receptor beta chains presented below share a single source sample, sequenced in a study of cytomegalovirus exposure and HLA in healthy donors. 60 Vbeta and 13 Jbeta primers were used in PCR. Data came from immunoSEQ multiplex PCR; TCRdb stores just in-frame clones and leaves some out. The sample yields approximately 120,000 clones, approximately 80% seen once. Sequenced sample: PBMCs. The receptors derive from a woman aged 40 to 55 in good health and CMV-seropositive.

V usage is TRBV18 and J usage is TRBJ1-1; TRBD1 aligns across 8 bases. The V segment lost 6 bases and the J segment 4 bases; nucleotides outside the gene matches: 7. The CDR3 loop spans 14 amino acids. Per germline, CDR1 KGHSH and CDR2 LQKENI. CDR3 nucleotides: TGTGCCAGCTCCGCACAGGGGGTTGGCACTGAAGCTTTCTTT. Residues: CASSAQGVGTEAFF.

This chain links TRBV7-9 with TRBJ2-2; TRBD1 agrees at 11 bases. Germline V gene sequence: CDR1 SEHNR, CDR2 FQNEAQ (reference sequence). V trimming: 1 base; J trimming: 6 bases; junction bases outside the gene matches: 4. The CDR3 length is 16 residues. CDR3 sequence: CASSLGTGGAAGELFF. The CDR3 nucleotides are TGTGCCAGCAGCTTAGGGACAGGGGGCGCGGCCGGGGAGCTGTTTTTT.

This chain links TRBV27 with TRBJ1-5, with D unclear. The CDR3 is made up of 10 amino acids. Germline-derived CDR1 and CDR2 are MNHEY and SMNVEV (reference sequence). The germline V and J ends were trimmed by 8 bases and 8 bases, with 7 bases remaining between them. The CDR3 region is CASLEEPQHF. CDR3 coding DNA: TGTGCCAGCCTCGAGGAGCCCCAGCATTTT.

The V call is TRBV4-1, the J call TRBJ1-1; possible D gene TRBD1, 6 bases. This CDR3 contains 15 residues. V was pared by 2 bases and J by 0 bases, with 10 bases between. Germline V CDR1 and CDR2: MGHRA, YSYEKL. CDR3 bases: TGCGCCAGCAGCCAACTGACAGGAATGAACACTGAAGCTTTCTTT. Its translation: CASSQLTGMNTEAFF.

The table lists this clone with a few counts. The chain employs TRBV30 and TRBJ2-3; D gene unclear. V was trimmed by 0 bases and J by 3 bases, leaving 10 bases between them. Germline CDR1 is GTSNPN and CDR2 is SVGIG (reference sequence). The CDR3 extends over 14 amino acids. The CDR3, as DNA: TGTGCCTGGAGTGTAGCCGTTTTGACAGATACGCAGTATTTT. It specifies CAWSVAVLTDTQYF. The whole variable domain, remainder taken from reference TRBV30 and TRBJ2-3, is SQTIHQWPATLVQPVGSPLSLECTVEGTSNPNLYWYRQAAGRGLQLLFYSVGIGQISSEVPQNLSASRPQDRQFILSSKKLLLSDSGFYLCAWSVAVLTDTQYFGPGTRLTVL.

The chain links TRBV7-6 to TRBJ2-1; a weak D match, TRBD2 (6 bases). The germline V gene has CDR1 SGHVS and CDR2 FNYEAQ. CDR3 length: 13 amino acids. V was trimmed by 5 bases and J by 14 bases, leaving 19 bases between them. CDR3 bases: TGTGCCAGCAGCCCGCGTAGCGGTTCAACGGAGTTCTTC. Its protein is CASSPRSGSTEFF.